The following is a T cell receptor (beta chain) sequence with its context. There are 13 residues in the CDR3. The ends were cut back, 2 bases at V and 8 bases at J, with 12 bases in the middle. CDR1 is GTSNPN, CDR2 SVGIG, per germline (reference sequence). The sample comes from a study of CD4 T cells in relation to SARS-CoV-2 and coronaviruses. Unexposed donor CD4+ T cells date from 2011-2018, before the COVID-19 pandemic. Naive and memory CD4+ T cells were separated from cryopreserved PBMCs. Deep TCR-beta sequencing used DNA from uncultured naive and memory CD4+ T cells. TCRdb keeps only in-frame clones here, not all; method: immunoSEQ multiplex PCR. Of tens of thousands of clones in the sample, roughly 89% are singletons; the top ten hold roughly 1.4%.

The receptor's source is a human donor in good health. Sequenced: memory CD4+ T cells from PBMCs. V is TRBV30 and J is TRBJ2-2; unclear D gene. CDR3 sequence reads: CAWSLQFWGELFF. CDR3 bases: TGTGCCTGGAGTCTGCAATTTTGGGGGGAGCTGTTTTTT.